The TCR beta chain described here comes from a study of blood T cell repertoires in COVID-19. Turning to the study itself: The study drew acute and convalescent COVID-19 samples from the United States, Italy and Spain. T cells, B-cell-depleted T cells, or PBMCs supplied cDNA or gDNA.

Original data processing: From reference gene primer amplification, estimates of nucleated cell counts were derived. Profiled with immunoSEQ multiplex PCR; TCRdb holds only in-frame clones, not every one. V, J and clone size derive from that table, while D and trimming were established from the DNA sequence. The sample records roughly 72,000 clones, 88% being singletons. Germline CDR1 is KGHSH and CDR2 is LQKENI. V lost 0 bases and J 5 bases, leaving 16 bases between the germline ends. This CDR3 is built from 17 residues. Sequences were obtained from peripheral blood. The V and J genes are TRBV18 and TRBJ2-2; D is possibly TRBD1 (5 bases). This receptor was identified in a human donor in a cohort sampled during active COVID-19. CDR3: CASSPPEGALGTGELFF. The CDR3 nucleotides are TGTGCCAGCTCACCACCGGAAGGGGCGCTGGGTACCGGGGAGCTGTTTTTT. Filled out from reference TRBV18 and TRBJ2-2, the complete variable domain reads NAGVMQNPRHLVRRRGQEARLRCSPMKGHSHVYWYRQLPEEGLKFMVYLQKENIIDESGMPKERFSAEFPKEGPSILRIQQVVRGDSAAYFCASSPPEGALGTGELFFGEGSRLTVL.